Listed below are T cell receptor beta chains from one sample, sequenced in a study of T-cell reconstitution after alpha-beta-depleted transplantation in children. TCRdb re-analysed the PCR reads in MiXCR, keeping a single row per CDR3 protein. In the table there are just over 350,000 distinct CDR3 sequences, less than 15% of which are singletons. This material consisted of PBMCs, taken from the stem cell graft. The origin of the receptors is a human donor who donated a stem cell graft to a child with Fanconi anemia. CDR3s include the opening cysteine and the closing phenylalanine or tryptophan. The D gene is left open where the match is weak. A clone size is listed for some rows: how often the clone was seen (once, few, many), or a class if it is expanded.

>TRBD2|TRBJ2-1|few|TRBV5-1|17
CASSFQLAGGILNEQFF
TGCGCCAGCAGCTTCCAACTAGCGGGGGGAATTTTGAATGAGCAGTTCTTC
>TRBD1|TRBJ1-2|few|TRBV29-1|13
CSVEEQGAYGYTF
TGCAGCGTTGAAGAACAGGGGGCATATGGCTACACCTTC
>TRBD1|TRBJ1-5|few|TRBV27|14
CASSPGTENQPQHF
TGTGCCAGCAGCCCCGGGACAGAGAATCAGCCCCAGCATTTT
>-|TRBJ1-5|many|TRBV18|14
CASSPMAGNQPQHF
TGTGCCAGCTCACCAATGGCAGGCAATCAGCCCCAGCATTTT
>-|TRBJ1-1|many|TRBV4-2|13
CASSQVEGPEAFF
TGTGCCAGCAGCCAAGTTGAGGGGCCTGAAGCTTTCTTT
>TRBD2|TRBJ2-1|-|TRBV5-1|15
CASSQQSGTKNEQFF
TGCGCCAGCAGCCAACAATCCGGGACTAAGAATGAGCAGTTCTTC
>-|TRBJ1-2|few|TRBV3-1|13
CASSQGGSGGYTF
TGTGCCAGCAGCCAAGGGGGGTCAGGTGGCTACACCTTC
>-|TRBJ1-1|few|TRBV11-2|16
CASSLMGDIMNTEAFF
TGTGCCAGCAGCCTAATGGGGGATATAATGAACACTGAAGCTTTCTTT
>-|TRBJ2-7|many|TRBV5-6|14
CASSLSGGLYEQYF
TGTGCCAGCAGCTTGTCCGGCGGGCTCTACGAGCAGTACTTC
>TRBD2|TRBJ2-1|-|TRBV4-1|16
CASSQALDGGGDEQFF
TGCGCCAGCAGCCAAGCATTGGACGGGGGGGGCGATGAGCAGTTCTTC
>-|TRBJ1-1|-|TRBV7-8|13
CASSLIGNVEAFF
TGTGCCAGCAGCCTGATCGGTAACGTTGAAGCTTTCTTT
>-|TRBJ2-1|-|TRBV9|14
CASSAAGLGYEQFF
TGTGCCAGCAGCGCTGCGGGACTGGGCTATGAGCAGTTCTTC
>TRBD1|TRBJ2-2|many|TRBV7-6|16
CASSISQGLNTGELFF
TGTGCCAGCAGCATCTCACAGGGGCTTAACACCGGGGAGCTGTTTTTT
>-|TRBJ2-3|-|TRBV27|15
CASSFIRVSTDTQYF
TGTGCCAGCAGTTTCATCCGGGTTAGCACAGATACGCAGTATTTT
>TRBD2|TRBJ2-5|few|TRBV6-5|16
CASSYSSGGAGETQYF
TGTGCCAGCAGTTACTCAAGCGGGGGGGCCGGAGAGACCCAGTACTTC
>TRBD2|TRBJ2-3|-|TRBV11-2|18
CASSLGRLAGENTDAQYF
TGTGCCAGCAGCTTAGGACGACTAGCGGGGGAGAACACAGATGCGCAGTATTTT
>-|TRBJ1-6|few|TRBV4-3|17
CASSQDEESSYNSPLHF
TGCGCCAGCAGCCAAGATGAGGAGAGCTCCTATAATTCACCCCTCCACTTT
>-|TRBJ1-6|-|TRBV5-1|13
CASSLQQNSPLHF
TGCGCCAGCAGCCTACAACAGAATTCACCCCTCCACTTT
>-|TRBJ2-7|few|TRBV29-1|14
CSVEDLARGYEQYF
TGCAGCGTTGAAGATCTCGCTCGGGGATACGAGCAGTACTTC
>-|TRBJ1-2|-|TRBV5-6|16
CASSPEAGLWQGGYTF
TGTGCCAGCAGCCCGGAAGCGGGACTGTGGCAAGGCGGCTACACCTTC
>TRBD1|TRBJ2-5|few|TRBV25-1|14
CASSETTGVAAQYF
TGTGCCAGCAGTGAAACGACAGGGGTAGCGGCCCAGTACTTC
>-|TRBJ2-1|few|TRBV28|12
CASSFNSNEQFF
TGTGCCAGCAGCTTTAATTCCAATGAGCAGTTCTTC
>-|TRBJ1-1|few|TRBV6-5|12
CASSGRGGEAFF
TGTGCCAGCAGTGGGCGAGGAGGGGAAGCTTTCTTT
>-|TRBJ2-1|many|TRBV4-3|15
CASSQDGAMGNEQFF
TGCGCCAGCAGCCAAGATGGTGCGATGGGAAATGAGCAGTTCTTC
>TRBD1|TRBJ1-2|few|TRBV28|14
CATLEGGEDYGYTF
TGTGCCACCCTTGAAGGGGGCGAGGACTATGGCTACACCTTC
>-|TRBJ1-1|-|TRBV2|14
CASGGGGWNTEAFF
TGTGCCAGCGGGGGCGGGGGCTGGAACACTGAAGCTTTCTTT
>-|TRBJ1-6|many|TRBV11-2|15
CASSSIAVKGSPLHF
TGTGCCAGCAGCTCCATAGCGGTTAAAGGCTCACCCCTCCACTTT
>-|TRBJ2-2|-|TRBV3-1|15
CASSQGELFAGELFF
TGTGCCAGCTCACAAGGGGAACTATTCGCCGGGGAGCTGTTTTTT
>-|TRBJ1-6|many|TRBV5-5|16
CASSLAPGGINSPLHF
TGTGCCAGCAGCTTGGCCCCCGGGGGGATTAATTCACCCCTCCACTTT
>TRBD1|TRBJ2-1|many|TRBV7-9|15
CASSFGTGGYNEQFF
TGTGCCAGCAGCTTTGGGACAGGGGGCTATAATGAGCAGTTCTTC
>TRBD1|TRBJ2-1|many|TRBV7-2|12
CASSQGALMQFF
TGTGCCAGCAGTCAGGGGGCCCTCATGCAGTTCTTC
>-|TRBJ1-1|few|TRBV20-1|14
CSARDRRSNTEAFF
TGCAGTGCTAGAGATCGACGGTCTAACACTGAAGCTTTCTTT
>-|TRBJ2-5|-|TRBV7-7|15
CASTKDPGFGETQYF
TGTGCTAGCACCAAAGACCCAGGGTTCGGCGAGACCCAGTACTTC
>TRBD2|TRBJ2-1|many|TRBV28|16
CASSPGLAGWYNEQFF
TGTGCCAGCAGTCCTGGACTAGCGGGTTGGTACAATGAGCAGTTCTTC
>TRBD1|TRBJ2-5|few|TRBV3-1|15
CASSQLDNRGQTQYF
TGTGCCAGCAGCCAACTAGACAACAGGGGACAGACCCAGTACTTC
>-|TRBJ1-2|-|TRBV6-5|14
CASSYSVRGDGYTF
TGTGCCAGCAGTTACTCGGTCCGGGGCGATGGCTACACCTTC
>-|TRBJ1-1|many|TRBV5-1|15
CASSLLGGTDTEAFF
TGCGCCAGCAGCTTGTTAGGGGGAACGGACACTGAAGCTTTCTTT
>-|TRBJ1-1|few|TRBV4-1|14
CASSQEWMNTEAFF
TGCGCCAGCAGCCAGGAATGGATGAACACTGAAGCTTTCTTT
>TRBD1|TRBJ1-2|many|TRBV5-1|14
CASRGQPGTGGYTF
TGCGCCAGCAGGGGACAGCCTGGAACGGGCGGCTACACCTTC
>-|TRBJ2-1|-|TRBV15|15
CATSIQVNPYNEQFF
TGTGCCACCAGCATCCAGGTAAACCCCTACAATGAGCAGTTCTTC
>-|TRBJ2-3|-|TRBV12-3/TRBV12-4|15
CASSLAAAGPDTQYF
TGTGCCAGCAGTTTAGCTGCAGCAGGCCCAGATACGCAGTATTTT
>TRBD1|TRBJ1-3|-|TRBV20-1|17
CSARVWGQGPSGNTIYF
TGCAGTGCTAGAGTTTGGGGACAGGGGCCCTCTGGAAACACCATATATTTT
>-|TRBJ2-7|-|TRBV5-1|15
CASSGSQGSYGEQYF
TGCGCCAGCAGCGGATCACAGGGTTCCTACGGCGAGCAGTACTTC
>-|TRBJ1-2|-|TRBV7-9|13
CASSLDVDSSYTF
TGTGCCAGCAGCTTAGATGTCGACAGCTCTTACACCTTC
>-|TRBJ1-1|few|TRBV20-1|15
CSAPLVGQLNTEAFF
TGCAGTGCCCCGCTAGTTGGGCAGCTGAACACTGAAGCTTTCTTT
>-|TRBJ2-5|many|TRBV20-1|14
CSAALTSPGETQYF
TGCAGTGCTGCCCTAACTAGCCCAGGAGAGACCCAGTACTTC
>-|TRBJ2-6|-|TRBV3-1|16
CASSQVGNSGANVLTF
TGTGCCAGCAGCCAAGTAGGGAACTCTGGGGCCAACGTCCTGACTTTC
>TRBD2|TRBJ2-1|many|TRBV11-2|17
CASSLRSSGTTYNEQFF
TGTGCCAGCAGCTTAAGATCTAGCGGGACCACCTACAATGAGCAGTTCTTC
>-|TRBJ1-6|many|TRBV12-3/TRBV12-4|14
CASSLGGVESPLHF
TGTGCCAGCAGTTTGGGAGGGGTAGAGTCACCCCTCCACTTT
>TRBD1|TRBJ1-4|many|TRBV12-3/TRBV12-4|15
CASSLADRVAEKLFF
TGTGCCAGCAGTTTAGCCGACAGGGTAGCTGAAAAACTGTTTTTT
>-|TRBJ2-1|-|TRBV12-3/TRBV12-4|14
CASSLSPKDTEQFF
TGTGCCAGCAGTTTAAGCCCTAAGGACACTGAGCAGTTCTTC
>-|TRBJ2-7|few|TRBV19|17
CASSTRSGTSYSYEQYF
TGTGCCAGTAGTACCAGATCTGGGACTTCCTACTCCTACGAGCAGTACTTC
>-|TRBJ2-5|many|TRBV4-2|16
CASSQVSHGEMETQYF
TGTGCCAGCAGCCAAGTCTCACACGGGGAGATGGAGACCCAGTACTTC
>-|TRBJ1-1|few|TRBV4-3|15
CASSRWSGRGSEAFF
TGCGCCAGCAGCCGATGGTCAGGCAGAGGGTCTGAAGCTTTCTTT